Below are 3 T cell receptor beta chains sequenced from a single sample in a study of T cell responses to AZD1222 COVID-19 vaccine. Repertoires were generated with immunoSEQ multiplex PCR, while TCRdb's copy carries only in-frame clones and drops some. The sample consists of tens of thousands of clones, about 91% of them appearing once. The source was peripheral blood, collected 28 days after the second AZD1222 dose. These receptors were taken from an adult who received the AZD1222 COVID-19 vaccine.

CDR3 sequence: CASSQDRGSPNEQFF. The CDR3 DNA is TGTGCCAGCAGCCAAGACAGGGGGTCTCCCAATGAGCAGTTCTTC. The chain is built from TRBV9 and TRBJ2-1, with TRBD1 matching 9 bases. This CDR3 spans 15 amino acids. The germline V gene encodes CDR1 SGDLS and CDR2 YYNGEE. Trimming took 4 bases from V and 6 from J; bases not matched to a gene: 8.

The V gene is TRBV4-1, the J gene TRBJ1-2; D uncertain. Trimming took off 0 bases at V and 8 bases at J, with 13 bases between the two ends. The length of the CDR3 is 14 residues. The germline CDR1 and CDR2 sequences are MGHRA and YSYEKL. CDR3 sequence: CASSQDNGMGGYTF. The CDR3 nucleotides are TGCGCCAGCAGCCAAGATAACGGGATGGGAGGCTACACCTTC.

The CDR3 loop reads CASSLVGTGKSRGGTGELFF. Here the CDR3 DNA reads TGTGCCAGCAGCTTAGTTGGGACAGGGAAGAGTCGCGGTGGCACCGGGGAGCTGTTTTTT. The chain employs TRBV7-6 and TRBJ2-2; 9 bases agree with TRBD1. CDR3 length: 20 residues. CDR1 and CDR2 (germline): SGHVS, FNYEAQ. Losses at the gene ends were 1 base for V and 4 bases for J; bases not matched to a gene: 16. The whole variable domain, remainder taken from reference TRBV7-6 and TRBJ2-2, is GAGVSQSPRYKVTKRGQDVALRCDPISGHVSLYWYRQALGQGPEFLTYFNYEAQQDKSGLPNDRFSAERPEGSISTLTIQRTEQRDSAMYRCASSLVGTGKSRGGTGELFFGEGSRLTVL.